One sample yielded the 30 T cell receptor beta chains listed below, sequenced in a study of human T cells and chemical hapten exposure. The time point here: patch test 3, about 24 weeks after DPC sensitization. Treatment specified: therapeutic diphenylcyclopropenone sensitization with weekly scalp DPC. TCRdb ran MiXCR on the RACE reads and lists one entry per CDR3 protein. The sample holds 180,000 or so distinct CDR3 sequences; 20% to 25% are singletons and the top ten take 2.5%. The sequencing here drew on whole blood, taken in connection with sensitization to the hapten diphenylcyclopropenone (DPC). Receptors were obtained from a woman in her forties with alopecia areata. Some clones in this sample may be carry-over from other donors' samples.

This chain joins TRBV29-1 and TRBJ2-5, with TRBD2 identical over 7 bases. Germline V gene sequence: CDR1 SQVTM, CDR2 ANQGSEA. The CDR3 runs 13 residues. V trimming: 2 bases; J trimming: 5 bases; junction bases outside the gene matches: 5. The CDR3: CSVERAGAETQYF. The CDR3 nucleotides are TGCAGCGTTGAAAGGGCGGGAGCGGAGACCCAGTACTTC.

The V and J genes are TRBV12-3 or TRBV12-4 and TRBJ2-3; D gene unclear. The CDR3 has 12 residues. The V end was cut by 5 bases, the J end by 9 bases, with 12 bases between. The CDR3 protein is CASSVTKGTQYF. CDR3 nucleotide sequence: TGTGCCAGCAGTGTGACAAAAGGGACGCAGTATTTT.

The chain is built from TRBV7-2 and TRBJ2-5, with 8 bases aligning to TRBD2. Germline V CDR1 and CDR2: SGHTA, FQGNSA. Losses at the gene ends were 5 bases for V and 4 bases for J; bases not matched to a gene: 6. The CDR3 loop spans 14 amino acids. DNA of the CDR3: TGTGCCAGCAGCCAGAGCGGGAGTCGAGAGACCCAGTACTTC. Residues: CASSQSGSRETQYF.

The J gene is TRBJ1-6, the V gene TRBV4-1; 7 nucleotides align to TRBD1. The J segment lost 10 bases and the V segment lost 0 bases, leaving 9 bases of the junction unmatched. CDR1 is MGHRA and CDR2 is YSYEKL in the germline V gene. The CDR3 is made up of 16 amino acids. In nucleotides, the CDR3 is TGCGCCAGCAGCCAAGAGTCGACAGGGATGGGGTCACCCCTCCACTTT. It codes for CASSQESTGMGSPLHF.

The CDR3 coding sequence is TGCGCCAGCAGCCAGTATGGGGATCAGCCCCAGCATTTT. It specifies CASSQYGDQPQHF. V gene TRBV4-3 combines with J gene TRBJ1-5; no firm D call. CDR3 length: 13 amino acids. CDR1 LGHNA and CDR2 YSLEER come from the germline V gene. Between the trimmed V and J ends, which lost 3 bases and 5 bases, there was a span of 8 bases.

The chain links TRBV29-1 to TRBJ2-5; 9 nucleotides line up with TRBD2. CDR1 and CDR2 from the germline V gene are SQVTM and ANQGSEA. With 7 bases clipped from V and 3 bases from J, the junction kept 3 bases outside the gene matches. The CDR3 is made up of 12 amino acids. As DNA, the CDR3 is TGCAGCGGGGGACTAGCCGAAGAGACCCAGTACTTC. As protein: CSGGLAEETQYF.

The sample holds a few counts of this clonotype. The chain has TRBV4-1 and TRBJ2-1; 14 bases are a match to TRBD2. J was trimmed by 7 bases and V by 3 bases; bases with no gene match: 5. This CDR3 has 16 residues. CDR1 MGHRA and CDR2 YSYEKL come from the germline V gene. The CDR3, as DNA: TGCGCCAGCAGCCAGCCCGGGACTAGCGGGAGAAATGAGCAGTTCTTC. Translated, it gives CASSQPGTSGRNEQFF.

CDR3 amino acids: CASSRLQGVGTGELFF. CDR3 coding DNA: TGCGCCAGCAGCCGTCTGCAGGGGGTGGGCACCGGGGAGCTGTTTTTT. The chain couples TRBV4-3 to TRBJ2-2, with TRBD1 matching 7 bases. V was clipped by 4 bases and J by 4 bases; unmatched bases: 9. CDR1 is LGHNA, CDR2 YSLEER, per germline. The CDR3 sequence is 16 residues long.

Ten or more counts support this clonotype. This chain links TRBV6-5 with TRBJ2-7; 8 bases match TRBD1. With V trimmed by 4 bases and J by 1 base, 9 bases remained unmatched. Germline CDR1 MNHEY, CDR2 SVGAGI. The CDR3 consists of 16 residues. The CDR3 reads CASSSPDRGGSYEQYF. The CDR3 bases are TGTGCCAGCAGTTCACCCGACAGGGGTGGGTCCTACGAGCAGTACTTC.

This clonotype came up a few times. The CDR3 nucleotides read TGTGCCAGCAAGCGGGCGCCCTCTCAAGAGACCCAGTACTTC. Protein sequence: CASKRAPSQETQYF. This chain joins TRBV6-6 and TRBJ2-5; TRBD2 is a possible D gene (6 bases). Germline CDR1 reads MNHNY; CDR2 reads SVGAGI (reference sequence). The V gene lost 7 bases and the J gene lost 2 bases, with 14 bases spanning the gap. CDR3 length: 14 amino acids.

The sample holds a few counts of this clonotype. As DNA, the CDR3 is TGTGCCAGCAGCCCTGCGAGCGGCGGGGGGCACGAGCAGTACTTC. Translated, it gives CASSPASGGGHEQYF. The chain has TRBV3-1 and TRBJ2-7, with 8 bases matching TRBD2. Germline values: CDR1 LGHDT, CDR2 YNNKEL (reference sequence). This CDR3 spans 15 amino acids. Unmatched junction bases numbered 10, after V lost 4 bases and J lost 5 bases.

This clonotype came up a few times. The chain combines TRBV4-1 with TRBJ2-1; TRBD2 matches 14 bases. This CDR3 is built from 17 residues. Germline CDR1 reads MGHRA; CDR2 reads YSYEKL. The V and J ends lost 0 bases and 8 bases, in that order; junction bases with no gene match: 6. CDR3 coding DNA: TGCGCCAGCAGCCAAGATCGGGAGACTAGCGGGAGGGATGAGCAGTTCTTC. Protein: CASSQDRETSGRDEQFF.

The rearrangement joins TRBV5-1 to TRBJ2-5; D is uncertain. The V gene lost 0 bases and the J gene lost 5 bases, with 8 bases spanning the gap. Germline CDR1 reads SGHRS; CDR2 reads YFSETQ. This CDR3 has 13 residues. The DNA of the CDR3 is TGCGCCAGCAGCTTGGATCCCGGGGAGACCCAGTACTTC. It yields the protein CASSLDPGETQYF.

The genes are TRBV7-3 and TRBJ2-7; 7 positions agree with TRBD1. CDR1 and CDR2 from the germline V gene are SGHTA and FQGTGA. With V trimmed by 1 base and J by 6 bases, 6 bases remained unmatched. This CDR3 region has 14 residues. The CDR3: CASSLNPGGSEQYF. The CDR3 nucleotides are TGTGCCAGCAGCTTAAACCCAGGGGGTAGCGAGCAGTACTTC. Variable domain in full (rest from reference TRBV7-3 and TRBJ2-7): GAGVSQTPSNKVTEKGKYVELRCDPISGHTALYWYRQSLGQGPEFLIYFQGTGAADDSGLPNDRFFAVRPEGSVSTLKIQRTERGDSAVYLCASSLNPGGSEQYFGPGTRLTVT.

This clonotype was counted only a few times. The chain recombines TRBV28 with TRBJ2-7, with TRBD1 matching over 10 bases. The ends lost 5 bases at V and 2 bases at J; junction bases unmatched: 6. Germline values: CDR1 MDHEN, CDR2 SYDVKM. The CDR3 totals 15 residues. Here the CDR3 DNA reads TGTGCCAGCAGTGGGGGGACAGGGGTAACCTACGAGCAGTACTTC. Amino acids: CASSGGTGVTYEQYF.

This clonotype showed up just a few times. This chain uses TRBV6-2 or TRBV6-3 with TRBJ2-5, with D tentatively TRBD1 (5 bases). Germline V gene sequence: CDR1 MNHEY, CDR2 SVGEGT. Between the trimmed V and J ends, which lost 7 bases and 4 bases, there was a span of 7 bases. The CDR3 loop spans 11 amino acids. CDR3 sequence: CASTQGETQYF. CDR3 coding DNA: TGTGCCAGCACTCAGGGAGAGACCCAGTACTTC.

The chain joins TRBV20-1 to TRBJ2-2; no clear D gene. This CDR3 is 14 amino acids long. CDR1 is DFQATT and CDR2 is SNEGSKA in the germline V gene (reference sequence). Trimming removed 1 base from V and 2 bases from J, with 8 bases in between. The CDR3 DNA reads as TGCAGTGCTAGAGGGAGCATAAACACCGGGGAGCTGTTTTTT. Protein: CSARGSINTGELFF.

This clonotype was detected only a few times. This chain joins TRBV12-3 or TRBV12-4 and TRBJ2-7; weak D call: TRBD1 (8 bases). V was clipped by 3 bases and J by 6 bases, with 15 bases between them. This CDR3 comprises 14 residues. CDR3 in amino acids: CASSFTGGGTEQYF. CDR3 DNA sequence: TGTGCCAGCAGTTTTACAGGGGGGGGGACCGAGCAGTACTTC.

The chain combines TRBV21-1 with TRBJ2-2; the DNA was not compared with TRBD1, the D call given in the table. TRBV21-1 is a recognized pseudogene. The CDR3 has 15 residues. This CDR3 reads CASSNDRGNTGELFF. DNA for the CDR3: TGTGCCAGCAGCAACGACAGGGGCAACACCGGGGAGCTGTTTTTT.

This chain connects TRBV7-6 to TRBJ2-7, with D hard to call. The CDR3 contains 12 residues. Trimming cost V 5 bases and J 8 bases, with 13 bases left between them. Germline V gene sequence: CDR1 SGHVS, CDR2 FNYEAQ. In DNA form, the CDR3 reads TGTGCCAGCAGCCCAACACAATCCAAGCAGTACTTC. Translation gives CASSPTQSKQYF.

The CDR3 DNA follows: TGCAGCGTTGCCAGCGGGACAGGGGCAAAACTGTTTTTT. It codes for CSVASGTGAKLFF. This chain connects TRBV29-1 to TRBJ1-4, with TRBD1 identical over 10 bases. This CDR3 region has 13 residues. Germline assignment: CDR1 SQVTM and CDR2 ANQGSEA. V gave up 4 bases and J gave up 10 bases; unmatched junction bases: 6. The variable domain in full, completed from reference TRBV29-1 and TRBJ1-4, reads SAVISQKPSRDICQRGTSLTIQCQVDSQVTMMFWYRQQPGQSLTLIATANQGSEATYESGFVIDKFPISRPNLTFSTLTVSNMSPEDSSIYLCSVASGTGAKLFFGSGTQLSVL.

The chain uses TRBV3-1 and TRBJ2-7; TRBD1 matches at 9 bases. V shed 1 base, J shed 2 bases, and the junction held 3 bases outside the gene matches. The CDR3 runs to 15 residues. Germline values: CDR1 LGHDT, CDR2 YNNKEL (reference sequence). The CDR3 coding sequence is TGTGCCAGCAGCCAAGGGGGGACAGGGACCTACGAGCAGTACTTC. It yields the protein CASSQGGTGTYEQYF.

This clonotype was counted between two and nine times. This CDR3 is CASSWGTGGETQYF. The CDR3 DNA follows: TGTGCCAGCAGCTGGGGGACAGGGGGAGAGACCCAGTACTTC. The chain carries TRBV7-9 and TRBJ2-5; 11 positions agree with TRBD1. Germline V gene sequence: CDR1 SEHNR, CDR2 FQNEAQ (reference sequence). The CDR3 is made up of 14 amino acids. The V segment lost 4 bases and the J segment 4 bases; nucleotides outside the gene matches: 2.

This clonotype was detected a few times. The J gene is TRBJ2-1, the V gene TRBV15, with 7 bases that match TRBD1. J lost 6 bases, V lost 5 bases, and 4 bases had no gene match. The CDR3 is made up of 13 amino acids. Germline V gene data show CDR1 as LNHNV and CDR2 as YYDKDF (reference sequence). CDR3 amino acids: CATSLAGGNEQFF. CDR3 bases: TGTGCCACCAGCCTGGCAGGGGGCAATGAGCAGTTCTTC. Based on the CDR3 plus reference TRBV15 and TRBJ2-1, the full variable domain is DAMVIQNPRYQVTQFGKPVTLSCSQTLNHNVMYWYQQKSSQAPKLLFHYYDKDFNNEADTPDNFQSRRPNTSFCFLDIRSPGLGDTAMYLCATSLAGGNEQFFGPGTRLTVL.

In its sample, this clonotype was seen a few times. The V call is TRBV7-2, the J call TRBJ2-5, with D maybe TRBD2 (5 bases). Germline V gene lookup returns CDR1 SGHTA and CDR2 FQGNSA. The CDR3 is 15 amino acids. V was cut by 5 bases and J by 1 base, with 14 bases left in between. CDR3 sequence reads: CASSLIGGFQETQYF. CDR3 nucleotide sequence: TGTGCCAGCAGCCTCATCGGCGGGTTCCAAGAGACCCAGTACTTC.

V is TRBV6-2 or TRBV6-3 and J is TRBJ2-7, with 7 bases aligning to TRBD2. The CDR3 has 15 residues. From germline, CDR1 is MNHEY and CDR2 SVGEGT. V lost 6 bases and J lost 1; bases outside the gene matches: 9. The CDR3: CASSLPTGLSYEQYF. Written as DNA, the CDR3 is TGTGCCAGCAGCTTACCCACGGGACTATCCTACGAGCAGTACTTC.

The V gene is TRBV5-6, the J gene TRBJ2-7; D call uncertain. Germline V gene sequence: CDR1 SGHDT, CDR2 YYEEEE. V lost 2 bases and J 3 bases, leaving 3 bases between the germline ends. CDR3 length equals 11 residues. In DNA form, the CDR3 reads TGTGCCAGCAGCTTCATCTACGAGCAGTACTTC. Its protein product is CASSFIYEQYF.

The table lists this clonotype with a few counts. V usage is TRBV7-9 and J usage is TRBJ2-1; D ambiguous. The CDR3 spans 15 residues. V was trimmed by 3 bases and J by 12 bases, leaving 21 bases between them. Germline CDR1 is SEHNR and CDR2 is FQNEAQ (reference sequence). In DNA form, the CDR3 reads TGTGCCAGCAGCTTTTTTGTCGCGGTTACAATGCGGCAGTTCTTC. It specifies CASSFFVAVTMRQFF. Full variable domain (rest looked up from reference TRBV7-9 and TRBJ2-1): DTGVSQNPRHKITKRGQNVTFRCDPISEHNRLYWYRQTLGQGPEFLTYFQNEAQLEKSRLLSDRFSAERPKGSFSTLEIQRTEQGDSAMYLCASSFFVAVTMRQFFGPGTRLTVL.

The genes are TRBV12-3 or TRBV12-4 and TRBJ1-5; a possible D gene is TRBD1 (5 bases). CDR3 length: 14 amino acids. Trimming took off 4 bases at V and 9 bases at J, with 16 bases between the two ends. The CDR3 nucleotides are TGTGCCAGCAGTTCCCGGACACGGTCGGGGCCCCAGCATTTT. Translation gives CASSSRTRSGPQHF.

This clonotype was seen more than once but under ten times. The CDR3 spells CSGLRLAADNEQFF. CDR3 in DNA: TGCAGTGGACTTAGACTAGCTGCCGATAATGAGCAGTTCTTC. This rearrangement joins TRBV20-1 to TRBJ2-1; 7 bases line up with TRBD2. Germline V lookup: CDR1 DFQATT, CDR2 SNEGSKA (reference sequence). The CDR3 has 14 residues. V shed 7 bases, J shed 7 bases, and the junction held 13 bases outside the gene matches.